This T cell receptor beta chain appears in the sequencing data of a study of blood T cells in healthy people across ages. Study results and caveats: Estimated diversity across one million T cells was deemed an underestimate. It was not possible, with unsorted PBMCs, to conclusively compare naive and antigen-experienced cells. Diversity was higher, and naive CD4+ cells more numerous, in long-lived donors than in aged donors.

Next came a second PCR, run for roughly 6 to 11 cycles, which used a sample-barcoded 5' primer along with a J-beta primer mix. TCRdb recomputed calls from the 5' RACE reads with MiXCR, one row per CDR3 protein. The table shows 700,000 to 800,000 distinct CDR3 sequences, with around 46% occurring only once. The V end was cut by 1 base, the J end by 0 bases, with 22 bases between. This CDR3 comprises 20 residues. On this clonotype: The antigen remains undetermined.

The donors, all healthy, were Caucasians living in Russia, aged roughly 6 to 100. This clonotype originated in a woman aged 55-75 years in good health. Sequenced input: blood. The chain uses TRBV12-3 or TRBV12-4 and TRBJ2-1, with D unresolved. This CDR3 reads CASSLEWWRPEHLSYNEQFF. The DNA of the CDR3 is TGTGCCAGCAGTTTAGAATGGTGGCGACCGGAGCACCTCTCCTACAATGAGCAGTTCTTC.